The 18 T cell receptor beta chains below come from one sample, sequenced in a study of T cells in Graves' hyperthyroidism and ophthalmopathy. TCR beta CDR3 sequences were amplified from RNA transcripts. RT-PCR in the first round (using the HTBI primer set) targeted the TCR CDR3. Each CDR3 protein is one row after TCRdb ran MiXCR on the multiplex PCR reads. The sample includes 550,000 to 800,000 distinct CDR3 sequences, about a sixth seen only once; the top ten take around 8%. The sequenced sample consisted of blood. The receptors shown here come from a man younger than 30 with Graves' hyperthyroidism.

The sample holds a few counts of this clonotype. The V call is TRBV27, the J call TRBJ2-7; D perhaps matches TRBD1 (5 bases). This CDR3 has 14 amino acids. Germline CDR1 is MNHEY and CDR2 is SMNVEV (reference sequence). Trimming removed 0 bases from V and 3 bases from J, with 9 bases in between. CDR3 nucleotides: TGTGCCAGCAGTTTATCGAAGGGGTTCTACGAGCAGTACTTC. Its translation is CASSLSKGFYEQYF.

This clonotype was recorded a few times. This sequence joins TRBV20-1 and TRBJ2-2; 8 bases map to TRBD2. The V gene end was trimmed by 5 bases and the J gene end by 1 base; junction bases not matched to a gene: 6. CDR1 DFQATT and CDR2 SNEGSKA come from the germline V gene (reference sequence). The CDR3 spans 15 residues. The CDR3 sequence is CSAPISGMNTGELFF. CDR3 sequence (DNA): TGCAGTGCTCCGATTAGCGGGATGAACACCGGGGAGCTGTTTTTT.

This clonotype has only a few counts. The chain combines TRBV4-1 with TRBJ2-7; unclear D gene. CDR3 length equals 16 residues. Trimming removed 0 bases from V and 1 base from J, with 13 bases in between. Looked up from germline, CDR1 is MGHRA and CDR2 is YSYEKL. CDR3 sequence: CASSQDVGYMSYEQYF. As DNA, the CDR3 is TGCGCCAGCAGCCAAGATGTCGGGTATATGTCCTACGAGCAGTACTTC.

The table lists this clonotype with a few counts. In DNA, the CDR3 is TGTGCCAGCAGCAACCGACAGGGTAACACTGAAGCTTTCTTT. Protein sequence: CASSNRQGNTEAFF. The chain uses TRBV7-8 and TRBJ1-1; 7 positions agree with TRBD1. Germline V gene sequence: CDR1 SGHVS, CDR2 FQNEAQ. The CDR3 runs to 14 residues. J gave up 2 bases and V 5 bases, and 5 bases lay outside the gene matches. Looking up the rest from reference TRBV7-8 and TRBJ1-1 gives the full variable domain: GAGVSQSPRYKVAKRGQDVALRCDPISGHVSLFWYQQALGQGPEFLTYFQNEAQLDKSGLPSDRFFAERPEGSVSTLKIQRTQQEDSAVYLCASSNRQGNTEAFFGQGTRLTVV.

The chain is built from TRBV29-1 and TRBJ2-1; TRBD2 matches 7 bases. V shed 5 bases and J 7 bases; nucleotides not matched to a gene: 14. The CDR3 runs 15 residues. The germline V gene encodes CDR1 SQVTM and CDR2 ANQGSEA. The CDR3 DNA reads as TGCAGCGTTTTGGGTCGGGGGAGGGCGAGTAATGAGCAGTTCTTC. Translated: CSVLGRGRASNEQFF.

This chain uses TRBV28 with TRBJ2-3; D gene ambiguous. This CDR3 spans 12 amino acids. Germline CDR1 MDHEN, CDR2 SYDVKM. Deletions cut 7 bases from V and 5 bases from J, with 10 bases between. CDR3 DNA: TGTGCCAGCATGCTTGTCGGAGATACGCAGTATTTT. Amino acid sequence: CASMLVGDTQYF.

This rearrangement joins TRBV27 to TRBJ2-1; 7 bases are a match to TRBD2. Germline V CDR1 and CDR2: MNHEY, SMNVEV (reference sequence). V was pared by 3 bases and J by 6 bases, with 14 bases of the junction left unmatched. The CDR3 sequence is 17 residues long. The CDR3 nucleotides read TGTGCCAGCAGTTTCTCCGTAGCGGGTGGGGGGATCAATGAGCAGTTCTTC. This translates into CASSFSVAGGGINEQFF.

The chain combines TRBV18 with TRBJ1-3; D is unresolved. Trimming pared 0 bases from V and 3 bases from J, leaving 6 bases between. Germline V gene lookup returns CDR1 KGHSH and CDR2 LQKENI. The CDR3 runs 14 residues. This chain's CDR3 is CASSPPSRGNTIYF. The CDR3 nucleotides are TGTGCCAGCTCACCACCGAGTCGTGGAAACACCATATATTTT. The full variable domain, rest sourced from reference TRBV18 and TRBJ1-3, is NAGVMQNPRHLVRRRGQEARLRCSPMKGHSHVYWYRQLPEEGLKFMVYLQKENIIDESGMPKERFSAEFPKEGPSILRIQQVVRGDSAAYFCASSPPSRGNTIYFGEGSWLTVV.

The chain uses TRBV11-2 and TRBJ2-2; TRBD2 matches at 8 bases. In germline, CDR1 is SGHAT, CDR2 FQNNGV. There are 14 residues in the CDR3. V dropped 4 bases and J dropped 7; count of bases not matched to a gene: 5. CDR3 DNA: TGTGCCAGCAGCTCCCCGGCGGGAGGCGGGGAGCTGTTTTTT. Protein sequence: CASSSPAGGGELFF.

V is TRBV7-9 and J is TRBJ1-4, with 8 bases matching TRBD1. The CDR3 is 16 amino acids. Germline CDR1 reads SEHNR; CDR2 reads FQNEAQ (reference sequence). V lost 5 bases and J lost 9; bases outside the gene matches: 14. CDR3 sequence: CASSPRTGWEDKKLFF. For the CDR3, the DNA is TGTGCCAGCAGCCCCCGGACAGGGTGGGAGGACAAAAAACTGTTTTTT.

J is TRBJ2-7 and V is TRBV18, with 9 bases fitting TRBD1. Germline assignment: CDR1 KGHSH and CDR2 LQKENI. V lost 3 bases, J lost 2 bases, and 5 bases stayed unmatched. This CDR3 contains 15 residues. The CDR3 spells CASSPLGTGTYEQYF. The CDR3 nucleotides read TGTGCCAGCTCACCCCTCGGGACAGGGACCTACGAGCAGTACTTC. Full variable domain (remainder filled in from reference TRBV18 and TRBJ2-7): NAGVMQNPRHLVRRRGQEARLRCSPMKGHSHVYWYRQLPEEGLKFMVYLQKENIIDESGMPKERFSAEFPKEGPSILRIQQVVRGDSAAYFCASSPLGTGTYEQYFGPGTRLTVT.

This clonotype was seen ten or more times. The rearrangement uses TRBV28 and TRBJ2-2; 8 bases map to TRBD2. The CDR3 extends over 17 amino acids. After removal of 3 bases from V and 4 bases from J, the junction contained 10 bases not matched to a gene. CDR1 and CDR2 (germline): MDHEN, SYDVKM. The CDR3 here is CASSFYALAGVTGELFF. In DNA, the CDR3 is TGTGCCAGCAGTTTTTACGCGCTAGCGGGCGTCACCGGGGAGCTGTTTTTT.

This clonotype was seen more than once but under ten times. CDR3 nucleotides: TGTGCCTGGACGCCCAAGGGAGCGGGAGAAGAGACCCAGTACTTC. Amino acid sequence: CAWTPKGAGEETQYF. V is TRBV30 and J is TRBJ2-5; 8 bases map to TRBD2. The CDR3 is made up of 15 amino acids. Trimming cost V 4 bases and J 3 bases; bases outside gene matches: 10. CDR1 and CDR2 (germline): GTSNPN, SVGIG (reference sequence).

The V and J genes are TRBV3-1 and TRBJ2-3; 10 bases are a match to TRBD2. This CDR3 contains 19 residues. Germline V gene data show CDR1 as LGHDT and CDR2 as YNNKEL (reference sequence). V was pared by 1 base and J by 1 base, with 11 bases of the junction left unmatched. Here the CDR3 DNA reads TGTGCCAGCAGCCAAGTATGGTCTAGCGGGAGAAAACGCACAGATACGCAGTATTTT. Encoded protein: CASSQVWSSGRKRTDTQYF.

This sequence joins TRBV7-2 and TRBJ2-2; 9 bases line up with TRBD2. Germline CDR1 is SGHTA and CDR2 is FQGNSA. The length of the CDR3 is 17 residues. The J segment lost 7 bases and the V segment lost 4 bases, leaving 13 bases of the junction unmatched. DNA for the CDR3: TGTGCCAGCAGCTCCCCGCGGGGGGGGGGGAGTATCGGGGAGCTGTTTTTT. This gives the protein CASSSPRGGGSIGELFF.

This clonotype has at least ten counts. The gene calls are TRBV12-3 or TRBV12-4 and TRBJ1-1; possible D gene TRBD1, 6 bases. The V gene lost 7 bases and the J gene lost 4 bases, with 10 bases spanning the gap. This CDR3 comprises 12 residues. CDR3 DNA: TGTGCCAGCAAGCAAGGGGGCACTGAAGCTTTCTTT. Amino acid sequence: CASKQGGTEAFF.

CDR3 DNA sequence: TGCAGTGCTATCCCCGCACTAGCGGGTCCCACAGATACGCAGTATTTT. Translated: CSAIPALAGPTDTQYF. The chain combines TRBV20-1 with TRBJ2-3; 9 bases are a match to TRBD2. Trimming removed 4 bases from V and 2 bases from J; junction bases left unmatched: 10. From germline, CDR1 is DFQATT and CDR2 SNEGSKA (reference sequence). The CDR3 runs to 16 residues.

This clonotype was counted many times. This rearrangement joins TRBV12-3 or TRBV12-4 to TRBJ2-2; D perhaps matches TRBD2 (6 bases). The CDR3 contains 12 residues. Trimming took off 10 bases at V and 7 bases at J, with 13 bases between the two ends. The CDR3 protein is CAITGDHGELFF. The CDR3 DNA reads as TGTGCCATCACGGGGGATCACGGGGAGCTGTTTTTT.